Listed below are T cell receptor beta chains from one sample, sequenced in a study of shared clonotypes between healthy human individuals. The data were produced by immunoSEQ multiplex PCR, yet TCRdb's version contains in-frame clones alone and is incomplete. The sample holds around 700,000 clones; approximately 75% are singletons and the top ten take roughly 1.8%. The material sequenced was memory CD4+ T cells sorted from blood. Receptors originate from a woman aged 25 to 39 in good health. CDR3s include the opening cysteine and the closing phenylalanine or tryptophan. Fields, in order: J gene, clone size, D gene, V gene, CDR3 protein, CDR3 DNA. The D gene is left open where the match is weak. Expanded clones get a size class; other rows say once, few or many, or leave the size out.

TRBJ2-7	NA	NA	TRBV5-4	CASSLDRSRVEQYF	TGTGCCAGCAGCTTGGATCGGTCACGTGTCGAGCAGTACTTC
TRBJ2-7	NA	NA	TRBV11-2	CASSLVRNSYEQYF	TGTGCCAGCAGCTTAGTTAGGAACTCCTACGAGCAGTACTTC
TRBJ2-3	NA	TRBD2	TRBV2	CASRTTSGKSADTQYF	TGTGCCAGCAGAACGACTAGCGGGAAGTCGGCAGATACGCAGTATTTT
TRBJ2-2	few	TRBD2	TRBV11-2	CASSLRLAGTGELFF	TGTGCCAGCAGCCTCCGACTAGCGGGCACCGGGGAGCTGTTTTTT
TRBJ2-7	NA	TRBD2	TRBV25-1	CASSSCVGRPSYEQYF	TGTGCCAGCAGTTCCTGTGTCGGGAGGCCCTCCTACGAGCAGTACTTC
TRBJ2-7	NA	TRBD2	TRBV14	CASSQTRGLAGRLAEQYF	TGTGCCAGCAGCCAAACAAGAGGACTAGCGGGACGCCTGGCCGAGCAGTACTTC
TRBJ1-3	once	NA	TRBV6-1	CASRWSGNTIYF	TGTGCCAGCAGATGGTCTGGAAACACCATATATTTT
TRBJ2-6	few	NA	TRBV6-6	CASRPRGSGANVLTF	TGTGCCAGCAGGCCTCGAGGCTCTGGGGCCAACGTCCTGACTTTC
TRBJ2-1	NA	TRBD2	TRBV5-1	CASTELAGVNEQFF	TGCGCCAGCACCGAACTAGCGGGAGTCAATGAGCAGTTCTTC
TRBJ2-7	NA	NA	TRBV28	CASSSWALLSGREQYF	TGTGCCAGCAGTTCCTGGGCCCTTCTCTCCGGTCGCGAGCAGTACTTC
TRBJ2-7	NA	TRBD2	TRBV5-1	CASSSGTSGRIHEQYF	TGCGCCAGCAGCTCAGGGACTAGCGGGAGGATCCACGAGCAGTACTTC
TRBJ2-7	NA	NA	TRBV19	CASSISVDSPREQYF	TGTGCCAGTAGTATATCCGTGGACAGTCCCCGTGAGCAGTACTTC
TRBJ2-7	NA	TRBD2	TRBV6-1	CASSEGGGRQYF	TGTGCCAGCAGTGAAGGGGGCGGGAGGCAGTACTTC
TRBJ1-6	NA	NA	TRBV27	CASSPRYGSPLHF	TGTGCCAGCAGTCCCCGGTACGGGTCACCCCTCCACTTT
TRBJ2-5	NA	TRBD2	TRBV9	CASSVVAGVRETQYF	TGTGCCAGCAGCGTAGTAGCGGGAGTTCGAGAGACCCAGTACTTC
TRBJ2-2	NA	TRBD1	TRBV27	CASRSDTGGHNTGELFF	TGTGCCAGCAGATCGGACACAGGGGGCCACAACACCGGGGAGCTGTTTTTT
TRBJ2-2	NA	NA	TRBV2	CASRAQGLDTGELFF	TGTGCCAGCAGGGCACAGGGTTTAGACACCGGGGAGCTGTTTTTT
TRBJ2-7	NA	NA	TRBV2	CASSTQTYEQYF	TGTGCCAGCAGTACGCAAACCTACGAGCAGTACTTC
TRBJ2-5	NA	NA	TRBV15	CATSRRARSLGQETQYF	TGTGCCACCAGCAGAAGAGCGCGCTCCCTGGGGCAAGAGACCCAGTACTTC
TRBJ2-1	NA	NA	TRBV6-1	CASSEAAGAGYNEQFF	TGTGCCAGCAGTGAAGCTGCGGGTGCCGGTTACAATGAGCAGTTCTTC
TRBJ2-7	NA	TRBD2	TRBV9	CASSVGTSGTYEQYF	TGTGCCAGCAGCGTAGGGACTAGCGGAACCTACGAGCAGTACTTC